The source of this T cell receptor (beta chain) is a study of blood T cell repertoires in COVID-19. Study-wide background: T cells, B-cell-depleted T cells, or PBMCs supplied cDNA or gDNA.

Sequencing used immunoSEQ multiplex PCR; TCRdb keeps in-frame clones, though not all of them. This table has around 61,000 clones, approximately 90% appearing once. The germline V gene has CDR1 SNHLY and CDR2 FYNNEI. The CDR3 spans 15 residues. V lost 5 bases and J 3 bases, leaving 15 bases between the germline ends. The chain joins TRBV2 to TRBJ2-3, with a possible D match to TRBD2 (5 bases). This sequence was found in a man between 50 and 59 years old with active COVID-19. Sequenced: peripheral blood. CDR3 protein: CASSLLRERTDTQYF. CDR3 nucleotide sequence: TGTGCCAGCAGTCTCCTCCGGGAACGAACAGATACGCAGTATTTT.